Sequencing of this TCR beta chain was carried out in a study of read filtering for tumor transcriptome and immune sequencing (dated by TCRdb to the early 2020s). As for the study more broadly: The cohort was composed of 17 to 20 male and 13 to 15 female patients, with a mean age of roughly 70 years and an age range of about 45 to 90. By revised international staging, eight or nine patients were R-ISS I, about 16 were R-ISS II and over five were R-ISS III. Using the same bone marrow samples, the study ran both targeted immune repertoire sequencing and bulk whole-transcriptome sequencing and then compared the TCR repertoires from each method. Whole-transcriptome libraries were prepared with the TruSeq RNA Access Library Prep Kit after DNase treatment. TCR-region mapped reads per sample ranged from about 4 to 10.27 million with IR-seq versus only roughly 85 to 1273 with RNA-seq. A main aim was a read-filtering strategy for immune repertoire data, specifically whether clonotypes supported by a single read should be removed.

TCR libraries were built from 400 ng RNA with the Immunoverse kit, using molecular barcoded adaptors covering alpha/delta and beta/gamma chains. TCR library preparation used the same RNA that went into transcriptome sequencing. An Illumina HiSeq 4000 with 2 x 150 cycles was used to sequence the TCR libraries. In the original analysis: Using MiXCR, which included quality filtering and error correction, TCR reads were aligned to human V, D, J and C references and then assembled into CDR3 clonotypes. The tcR package in R was used to analyze clonotype counts and gene usage diversity. For inspection of raw mapping reads, RNA-seq reads were mapped by STAR aligner version 2.5.3a onto GRCh37 of the human genome. To test how sequencing depth affects detected clonotypes, IR-seq fastq files were randomly downsampled with Seqtk 1.3. Starting from the raw public reads, TCRdb applied fastp trimming at Q25, assembled clones with MiXCR and retained in-frame beta chains. CDR3 protein duplicates are merged, each entry listing the most common genes and DNA. V and J calls and clone size were set by TCRdb, not the authors. For this sample there are tens of thousands of distinct CDR3 sequences; about 18% appear just once. The ten largest clones capture approximately 16% of the sample.

What the research found in general, with its limitations: Single-read clonotypes made up roughly four fifths of clonotypes but 3% to 3.5% of total reads in IR-seq, and over 60% of clonotypes and about 45% of reads in RNA-seq. The sorted CD138-negative fraction was a mixed bone marrow immune population, not purified T cells. The correlation between IR-seq and RNA-seq shared clonotype proportions rose when single-read clonotypes were removed. Compared with RNA-seq, IR-seq captured clonotypes at much greater depth and more reliably, and a smaller IR-seq throughput was enough to identify most of the shared clonotypes.

As encoded in the germline V gene, CDR1 is SQVTM while CDR2 is ANQGSEA. CDR3 length: 12 amino acids, cysteine to phenylalanine. Solely the CDR3 DNA is kept, with 36 bases framed from the first base. V loses 3 bases at its end and J loses 5 bases; junction bases beyond the gene matches: 3. Each patient had bone marrow sampled at the time of active disease. Isolation of bone marrow mononuclear cells was performed by Ficoll-Hypaque density gradient centrifugation. To remove myeloma plasma cells, the cells were labeled with CD138 magnetic microbeads on a MACS separator, and CD138-negative cells were then collected by negative selection. Purity of the isolated cells was checked by flow cytometry on an Attune NxT using CD138 antibodies. TRIzol reagent was used to extract total RNA, and a NanoDrop spectrophotometer was used to quantify the extracted RNA. For each patient, the CD138-negative bone marrow sample underwent paired RNA-seq and IR-seq.

This clonotype appeared many times. Its antigen is not yet known. It has no much larger one-base neighbor in the sample; base qualities were not kept. This TCR was recovered from a donor aged 40 or over with multiple myeloma. The V and J genes are TRBV29-1 and TRBJ1-1, with 7 bases in between that match TRBD1. Material for sequencing was a population of CD138-negative cells sorted from bone marrow. This specimen's cell subset or site label, per the study, means: bone marrow mononuclear cells depleted of CD138+ plasma/myeloma cells by negative magnetic selection. This receptor carries the CDR3 CSVDSGGTEAFF. DNA sequence: TGCAGCGTTGACTCAGGGGGTACTGAAGCTTTCTTT.